A single sample gave rise to the 7 T cell receptor beta chains below, sequenced in a study of Ad26.COV2.S vaccination and SARS-CoV-2 variants. The treatment here: roughly 20 received Ad26.COV2.S at low or high dose, single or two shots; 5 received placebo; per-sample allocation not given. Sampling took place 63 days after the first vaccine or placebo injection. Libraries were prepared by immunoSEQ multiplex PCR; TCRdb keeps only in-frame clonotypes and omits some of them. The top ten hold approximately 4.3% of the sample, which has roughly 400,000 clones, roughly 87% seen once. The sequenced sample was peripheral blood, obtained in a trial of Ad26.COV2.S vaccine versus placebo. The receptor source for this set is a person aged 18-65 years who received the Ad26.COV2.S COVID-19 vaccine or a placebo.

This chain joins TRBV27 and TRBJ1-6, with D unresolved. The CDR3 length is 12 residues. Trimming shortened V by 3 bases and J by 6 bases, and 3 bases separated the two germline ends. Germline CDR1 MNHEY, CDR2 SMNVEV (reference sequence). The CDR3: CASSFTNSPLHF. The CDR3 region has the DNA TGTGCCAGCAGTTTCACTAATTCACCCCTCCACTTT.

J is TRBJ2-2 and V is TRBV6-6; TRBD2 might be the D (6 bases). Trimming took off 6 bases at V and 8 bases at J, with 10 bases between the two ends. The germline V gene has CDR1 MNHNY and CDR2 SVGAGI (reference sequence). The CDR3 contains 12 residues. Here the CDR3 DNA reads TGTGCCAGCAGCCCTAGCGTGGGGGAGCTGTTTTTT. Protein sequence: CASSPSVGELFF.

The rearrangement joins TRBV6-5 to TRBJ2-1; TRBD2 aligns across 8 bases. From germline, CDR1 is MNHEY and CDR2 SVGAGI. Unmatched junction bases numbered 0, after V lost 2 bases and J lost 0 bases. CDR3 length: 15 residues. For the CDR3, the DNA is TGTGCCAGCAGTTACGGGACTAGCTCCTACAATGAGCAGTTCTTC. This encodes CASSYGTSSYNEQFF.

Only one count was recorded for this clone. V is TRBV5-1 and J is TRBJ1-3, with D possibly being TRBD1 (5 bases). Germline assignment: CDR1 SGHRS and CDR2 YFSETQ. V was pared by 4 bases and J by 0 bases, with 11 bases between. CDR3 length: 15 amino acids. DNA for the CDR3: TGCGCCAGCAGCGTTGGGACTAGCTCTGGAAACACCATATATTTT. Amino acids: CASSVGTSSGNTIYF.

This rearrangement joins TRBV20-1 to TRBJ2-1, with D possibly TRBD1 on 6 matching bases. CDR3 size: 10 residues. The germline CDR1 and CDR2 sequences are DFQATT and SNEGSKA (reference sequence). The germline V and J ends were trimmed by 8 bases and 10 bases, with 12 bases remaining between them. The CDR3 spells CSTGFDEQFF. Here the CDR3 DNA reads TGCAGTACAGGGTTTGACGAGCAGTTCTTC.

The J gene is TRBJ2-2, the V gene TRBV9; D unresolved. From germline, CDR1 is SGDLS and CDR2 YYNGEE. V lost 6 bases, J lost 2 bases, and 14 bases lay in between. The CDR3 covers 15 residues. The CDR3, as DNA: TGTGCCAGCACCCGCCGCGGCAAAAACACCGGGGAGCTGTTTTTT. It is translated as CASTRRGKNTGELFF.

The chain couples TRBV7-8 to TRBJ1-4; no firm D call. Germline V gene data show CDR1 as SGHVS and CDR2 as FQNEAQ. The CDR3 totals 19 residues. V gave up 7 bases and J gave up 1 base, with 25 bases separating them. CDR3 residues: CASTPSWGTRAGTNEKLFF. CDR3 sequence (DNA): TGTGCCAGCACCCCCTCATGGGGTACTAGGGCCGGAACTAATGAAAAACTGTTTTTT.